Below, 13 T cell receptor beta chains from the same sample are listed, as sequenced in a study of response to subunit inactivated influenza vaccine. TCRdb re-called the RT-PCR reads through MiXCR, storing one row per CDR3 protein. The profile shows about 520,000 distinct CDR3 sequences, roughly 11% of them singletons. Material: PBMCs from blood, obtained about 6 weeks after vaccination. The source is a man between 50 and 59 years old who received an inactivated influenza vaccine.

The chain links TRBV7-2 to TRBJ2-5; TRBD2 aligns across 8 bases. Germline CDR1 is SGHTA and CDR2 is FQGNSA. Losses at the gene ends were 1 base for V and 3 bases for J; bases not matched to a gene: 4. The CDR3 is 15 amino acids. The CDR3 here is CASSLGTSYEETQYF. The CDR3 nucleotides are TGTGCCAGCAGCTTAGGGACTAGCTACGAAGAGACCCAGTACTTC.

This clonotype was detected ten times or more. The V gene is TRBV12-3 or TRBV12-4, the J gene TRBJ1-1, with a possible D match to TRBD1 (5 bases). The ends were cut back, 3 bases at V and 11 bases at J, with 19 bases in the middle. This CDR3 contains 14 residues. This CDR3 reads CASSLDIGPRTAFF. DNA for the CDR3: TGTGCCAGCAGTTTGGACATCGGACCGCGGACGGCTTTCTTT.

The V and J genes are TRBV28 and TRBJ1-1; D unclear. The CDR3 runs to 13 residues. Trimming cost V 3 bases and J 11 bases, with 16 bases left between them. Germline V lookup: CDR1 MDHEN, CDR2 SYDVKM. The chain's CDR3 is CASSLGREVRAFF. As DNA, the CDR3 is TGTGCCAGCAGTTTGGGGAGGGAAGTGCGGGCTTTCTTT.

The V call is TRBV7-8, the J call TRBJ2-6; D is undetermined. CDR1 and CDR2 from the germline V gene are SGHVS and FQNEAQ. The CDR3 runs 14 residues. Trimming cost V 7 bases and J 0 bases, with 7 bases left between them. CDR3 loop: CASIPYSGANVLTF. CDR3 in DNA: TGTGCCAGCATCCCCTACTCTGGGGCCAACGTCCTGACTTTC.

This clonotype has at least ten counts. The chain links TRBV20-1 to TRBJ2-3; 15 nucleotides align to TRBD2. This CDR3 is 14 amino acids long. The germline V gene has CDR1 DFQATT and CDR2 SNEGSKA (reference sequence). V trimming: 6 bases; J trimming: 6 bases; junction bases outside the gene matches: 4. The CDR3 protein is CSAGLAGGPDTQYF. CDR3 DNA sequence: TGCAGTGCAGGACTAGCGGGGGGGCCCGATACGCAGTATTTT.

The chain carries TRBV29-1 and TRBJ2-3; 7 bases agree with TRBD1. Germline CDR1 SQVTM, CDR2 ANQGSEA. Trimming cost V 2 bases and J 2 bases; bases outside gene matches: 7. The CDR3 is made up of 15 amino acids. As DNA, the CDR3 is TGCAGCGTTGAACACAGGGGCCGGATCACAGATACGCAGTATTTT. The encoded protein is CSVEHRGRITDTQYF.

This clonotype was counted at least ten times. This rearrangement joins TRBV12-3 or TRBV12-4 to TRBJ1-5, with no clear D. The CDR3 consists of 13 residues. V lost 8 bases to trimming and J lost 7 bases, with 15 bases between them. The CDR3 sequence is CASGITQGQPQHF. The DNA for the CDR3 is TGTGCCAGCGGAATCACCCAAGGGCAGCCCCAGCATTTT.

In this sample, this clonotype turned up many times. The chain couples TRBV9 to TRBJ2-3, with 7 bases lining up with TRBD2. In germline, CDR1 is SGDLS, CDR2 YYNGEE. The CDR3 covers 19 residues. V was clipped by 2 bases and J by 2 bases; unmatched bases: 17. Here the CDR3 DNA reads TGTGCCAGCAGCGTTGAAGCGGGGTTCTCTTGGCAATTCACAGATACGCAGTATTTT. Translating it yields CASSVEAGFSWQFTDTQYF.

This clonotype was observed a few times. This rearrangement joins TRBV5-1 to TRBJ2-5; unclear D gene. Germline V gene lookup returns CDR1 SGHRS and CDR2 YFSETQ. This CDR3 is built from 13 residues. V was pared by 7 bases and J by 4 bases, with 14 bases between. Here the CDR3 reads CASANRFGETQYF. The CDR3 DNA reads as TGCGCCAGCGCCAATCGGTTCGGAGAGACCCAGTACTTC.

The chain uses TRBV5-1 and TRBJ2-7, with a tentative D call TRBD1 (6 bases). V was clipped by 7 bases and J by 0 bases, with 14 bases between them. Germline V gene data show CDR1 as SGHRS and CDR2 as YFSETQ. The CDR3 runs 14 residues. CDR3 in DNA: TGCGCCAGCCGACAGGCGCCGAGCTCCTACGAGCAGTACTTC. This translates into CASRQAPSSYEQYF.

This clonotype has at least ten counts. This chain links TRBV6-2 or TRBV6-3 with TRBJ2-3; weak D call: TRBD1 (6 bases). Germline V gene lookup returns CDR1 MNHEY and CDR2 SVGEGT. The CDR3 consists of 12 residues. Trimming took 4 bases from V and 10 from J, leaving 12 bases between them. The CDR3 sequence is CASSLGHGAQYF. DNA for the CDR3: TGTGCCAGCAGTTTGGGACACGGGGCGCAGTATTTT.

Here the CDR3 DNA reads TGTGCCAGCAGCTTACGGCCCCGATTTGAGACCCAGTACTTC. It encodes CASSLRPRFETQYF. J is TRBJ2-5 and V is TRBV7-2, with D unclear. This CDR3 has 14 amino acids. V lost 2 bases to trimming and J lost 5 bases, with 12 bases between them. CDR1 and CDR2 (germline): SGHTA, FQGNSA.

This clonotype was seen more than once but under ten times. The rearrangement uses TRBV20-1 and TRBJ2-1, with D unresolved. The CDR3 contains 11 residues. Germline CDR1 is DFQATT and CDR2 is SNEGSKA (reference sequence). V lost 2 bases to trimming and J lost 13 bases, with 12 bases between them. CDR3 sequence (DNA): TGCAGTGCTAGAACCTCCAGTCGACAGTTCTTC. It translates to CSARTSSRQFF.